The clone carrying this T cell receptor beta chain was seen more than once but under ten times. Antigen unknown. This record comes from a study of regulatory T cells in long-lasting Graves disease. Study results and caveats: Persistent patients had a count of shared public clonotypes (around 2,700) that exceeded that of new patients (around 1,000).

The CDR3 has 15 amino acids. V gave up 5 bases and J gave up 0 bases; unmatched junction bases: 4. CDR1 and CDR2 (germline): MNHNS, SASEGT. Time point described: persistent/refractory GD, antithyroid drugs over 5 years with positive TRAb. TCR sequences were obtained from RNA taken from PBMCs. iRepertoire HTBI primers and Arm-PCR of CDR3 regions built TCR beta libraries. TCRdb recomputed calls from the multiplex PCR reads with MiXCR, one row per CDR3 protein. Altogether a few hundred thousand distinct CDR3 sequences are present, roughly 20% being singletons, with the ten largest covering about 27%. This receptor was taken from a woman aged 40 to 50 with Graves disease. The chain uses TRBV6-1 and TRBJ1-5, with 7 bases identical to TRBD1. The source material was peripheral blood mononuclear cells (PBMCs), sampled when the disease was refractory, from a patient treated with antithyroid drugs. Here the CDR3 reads CASSTGQISNQPQHF. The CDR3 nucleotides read TGTGCCAGCAGTACGGGACAGATTAGCAATCAGCCCCAGCATTTT.